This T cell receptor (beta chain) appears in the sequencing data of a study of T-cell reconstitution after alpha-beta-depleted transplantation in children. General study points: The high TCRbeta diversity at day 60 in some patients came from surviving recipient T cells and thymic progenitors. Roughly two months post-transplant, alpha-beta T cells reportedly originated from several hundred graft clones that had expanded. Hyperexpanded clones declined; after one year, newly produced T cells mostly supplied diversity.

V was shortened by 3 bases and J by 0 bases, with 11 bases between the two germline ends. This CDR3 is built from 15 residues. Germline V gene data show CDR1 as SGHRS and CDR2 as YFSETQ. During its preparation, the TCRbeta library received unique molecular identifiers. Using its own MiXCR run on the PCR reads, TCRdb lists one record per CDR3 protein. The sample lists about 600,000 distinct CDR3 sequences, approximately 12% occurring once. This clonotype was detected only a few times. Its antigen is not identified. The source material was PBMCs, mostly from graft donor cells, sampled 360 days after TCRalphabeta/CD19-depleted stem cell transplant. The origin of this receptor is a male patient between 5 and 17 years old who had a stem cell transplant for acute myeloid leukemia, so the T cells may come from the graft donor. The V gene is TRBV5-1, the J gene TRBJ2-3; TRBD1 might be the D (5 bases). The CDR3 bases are TGCGCCAGCAGCTCCCTGGACACTAGCACAGATACGCAGTATTTT. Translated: CASSSLDTSTDTQYF.